This T cell receptor (beta chain) derives from a study of OX40 agonist ivuxolimab in advanced cancers. The repertoire was sequenced with immunoSEQ multiplex PCR; TCRdb's copy has only in-frame clones and lacks some. The table shows about 76,000 clones, with about 85% occurring only once. The sequencing used CD4+ or CD8+ T cells sorted from blood, collected in a trial of the OX40 agonist ivuxolimab. The receptor comes from an adult with an advanced solid tumor such as melanoma, head and neck, liver or kidney cancer.

CDR3 sequence (DNA): TGTGCCTTGGGGGGAGCGGGGGGGCTGAATACGCAGTATTTT. Translating gives CALGGAGGLNTQYF. This chain joins TRBV6-1 and TRBJ2-3; 10 bases match TRBD2. This CDR3 spans 14 amino acids. V trimming: 11 bases; J trimming: 7 bases; junction bases outside the gene matches: 12. From germline, CDR1 is MNHNS and CDR2 SASEGT.